These T cell receptor beta chains were read from a single sample in a study of Ad26.COV2.S vaccination and SARS-CoV-2 variants. Only in-frame clones appear in the TCRdb table, and some are missing; sequencing was by immunoSEQ multiplex PCR. Among about 330,000 clones listed, 90% were seen once. Sequencing used peripheral blood, obtained in a trial of Ad26.COV2.S vaccine versus placebo. Source of these receptors: a person aged 18-65 years who received the Ad26.COV2.S COVID-19 vaccine or a placebo. CDR3s include the opening cysteine and the closing phenylalanine or tryptophan. A D gene is named only where the DNA matches it firmly. Rows may omit the clone size; those that give it use once, few, many or a size class.

TRBJ1-2,.,TRBV30,.,CAWSQGLYYGYTF,TGTGCCTGGAGTCAGGGACTCTACTACGGCTACACCTTC
TRBJ2-3,TRBD2,TRBV5-1,.,CASSLGEGGPTDTQYF,TGCGCCAGCAGCTTGGGGGAGGGAGGGCCTACAGATACGCAGTATTTT
TRBJ1-4,.,TRBV11-2,.,CASRSAGLGEKLFF,TGTGCCAGCAGGTCAGCGGGGCTGGGAGAAAAACTGTTTTTT
TRBJ1-4,TRBD1,TRBV7-9,.,CASSSTTGGGVEKLFF,TGTGCCAGCAGCTCGACGACAGGGGGTGGAGTGGAAAAACTGTTTTTT
TRBJ2-5,.,TRBV7-9,.,CASSLGGFQETQYF,TGTGCCAGCAGCTTAGGTGGTTTCCAAGAGACCCAGTACTTC
TRBJ2-3,TRBD1,TRBV7-8,.,CASSLNTGGPDTQYF,TGTGCCAGCAGCTTAAATACAGGGGGCCCAGATACGCAGTATTTT
TRBJ1-2,TRBD1,TRBV29-1,.,CSVDRGYGYTF,TGCAGCGTTGACAGGGGGTATGGCTACACCTTC
TRBJ2-3,TRBD2,TRBV19,.,CASELRGRGTDTQYF,TGTGCCAGCGAGCTGCGAGGGCGGGGGACAGATACGCAGTATTTT
TRBJ1-5,TRBD1,TRBV30,.,CAWRTQGDGQPQHF,TGTGCCTGGAGGACCCAGGGGGATGGTCAGCCCCAGCATTTT
TRBJ1-1,.,TRBV10-3,.,CAISAGGRMNTEAFF,TGTGCCATCTCAGCGGGCGGACGGATGAACACTGAAGCTTTCTTT
TRBJ1-2,TRBD1,TRBV5-6,.,CASRSDRLTGGNGYTF,TGTGCCAGCAGATCTGATAGGCTCACAGGGGGCAATGGCTACACCTTC
TRBJ2-5,TRBD1,TRBV2,.,CASSPDRDQETQYF,TGTGCCAGCAGCCCGGACAGGGACCAAGAGACCCAGTACTTC
TRBJ2-7,TRBD1,TRBV4-1,.,CASSQLTGLAYEQYF,TGCGCCAGCAGCCAACTGACAGGGCTTGCCTACGAGCAGTACTTC
TRBJ2-3,TRBD1,TRBV19,.,CASSTLEKPTGVGTDTQYF,TGTGCCAGTAGTACACTAGAAAAACCTACAGGGGTAGGGACAGATACGCAGTATTTT
TRBJ2-3,TRBD2,TRBV2,.,CASSSSGGTDTQYF,TGTGCCAGCAGTTCTAGCGGGGGCACAGATACGCAGTATTTT
TRBJ2-7,.,TRBV4-3,.,CASSQSWDHYEQYF,TGCGCCAGCAGCCAATCCTGGGACCACTACGAGCAGTACTTC
TRBJ1-2,TRBD1,TRBV7-2,.,CASSSIGTGSYGYTF,TGTGCCAGCAGCTCTATAGGGACAGGCTCCTATGGCTACACCTTC
TRBJ1-1,TRBD1,TRBV10-3,.,CAISAQAGGGTEAFF,TGTGCCATCAGTGCCCAGGCAGGGGGAGGCACTGAAGCTTTCTTT
TRBJ1-1,.,TRBV6-1,.,CASSERQGNTEAFF,TGTGCCAGCAGTGAAAGGCAGGGGAACACTGAAGCTTTCTTT
TRBJ1-5,TRBD1,TRBV11-2,.,CASSLGGQGLQPQHF,TGTGCCAGCAGCTTAGGAGGACAGGGTCTCCAGCCCCAGCATTTT
TRBJ2-7,.,TRBV4-3,.,CASSPYPHYEQYF,TGCGCCAGCAGCCCCTACCCCCACTACGAGCAGTACTTC
TRBJ2-2,.,TRBV3-1/TRBV3-2,.,CASSQGGRGGELFF,TGTGCCAGCAGCCAAGGGGGTAGAGGCGGGGAGCTGTTTTTT
TRBJ2-2,.,TRBV30,.,CAWSGAGVGELFF,TGTGCCTGGAGTGGAGCAGGGGTCGGGGAGCTGTTTTTT
TRBJ2-7,TRBD1,TRBV5-1,.,CASSLGGQGSYEQYF,TGCGCCAGCAGCTTGGGGGGACAGGGCTCCTACGAGCAGTACTTC
TRBJ1-2,.,TRBV3-1/TRBV3-2,.,CASSQVQGGRGYTF,TGTGCCAGCAGCCAAGTACAGGGCGGACGGGGCTACACCTTC
TRBJ1-2,TRBD1,TRBV7-9,few,CASSFEGARANYGYTF,TGTGCCAGCAGCTTCGAGGGGGCGCGCGCTAACTATGGCTACACCTTC
TRBJ1-2,.,TRBV19,.,CASSTGTTINYGYTF,TGTGCCAGTAGTACCGGGACAACGATCAACTATGGCTACACCTTC
TRBJ1-1,.,TRBV6-4,.,CASRDWNTEAFF,TGTGCCAGCAGGGACTGGAACACTGAAGCTTTCTTT
TRBJ2-5,TRBD1,TRBV5-1,once,CASSISGTGEETQYF,TGCGCCAGCAGCATTTCCGGGACAGGGGAAGAGACCCAGTACTTC
TRBJ2-2,.,TRBV25-1,.,CASSVYREASANTGELFF,TGTGCCAGCAGTGTATACAGGGAGGCCAGTGCGAACACCGGGGAGCTGTTTTTT
TRBJ1-5,.,TRBV12-5,.,CASGLVPSQPQHF,TGTGCTAGTGGTCTGGTACCCAGTCAGCCCCAGCATTTT
TRBJ1-1,TRBD1,TRBV19,.,CASSMGQDTEAFF,TGTGCCAGTAGTATGGGACAGGACACTGAAGCTTTCTTT
TRBJ1-4,.,TRBV6-5,.,CASSFRQSAYNEKLFF,TGTGCCAGCAGTTTTCGGCAGTCAGCCTATAATGAAAAACTGTTTTTT
TRBJ1-2,.,TRBV10-1,.,CASSESGTYGYTF,TGCGCCAGCAGTGAGTCCGGGACCTATGGCTACACCTTC
TRBJ2-2,TRBD1,TRBV5-1,.,CASSLGGTVATGELFF,TGCGCCAGCAGCTTGGGAGGGACAGTGGCAACCGGGGAGCTGTTTTTT
TRBJ2-1,.,TRBV29-1,.,CSVGGGMVSYNEQFF,TGCAGCGTTGGGGGCGGGATGGTCTCCTACAATGAGCAGTTCTTC
TRBJ2-1,.,TRBV5-4,.,CASSLGLGNEQFF,TGTGCCAGCAGCTTGGGACTAGGAAATGAGCAGTTCTTC
TRBJ1-5,.,TRBV23-1,.,CASSQTPTNQPQHF,TGCGCCAGCAGTCAAACCCCTACCAATCAGCCCCAGCATTTT
TRBJ2-1,.,TRBV30,.,CAWSRATGGQRFF,TGTGCCTGGAGTCGAGCGACTGGAGGCCAGCGGTTCTTC
TRBJ1-2,.,TRBV11-2,once,CASSASGDTIYGYTF,TGTGCCAGCAGCGCGAGTGGGGACACTATCTATGGCTACACCTTC
TRBJ1-1,TRBD1,TRBV4-3,.,CASSQDRGGGTEAFF,TGCGCCAGCAGCCAAGATAGAGGGGGCGGCACTGAAGCTTTCTTT
TRBJ2-1,.,TRBV9,.,CASSVATGLYNEQFF,TGTGCCAGCAGCGTAGCTACCGGACTATACAATGAGCAGTTCTTC
TRBJ2-5,TRBD2,TRBV27,.,CASGESGLAGGVAETQYF,TGTGCCAGCGGAGAATCGGGACTAGCGGGAGGAGTCGCAGAGACCCAGTACTTC
TRBJ1-1,.,TRBV6-2/TRBV6-3,.,CASSYSIWVANTEAFF,TGTGCCAGCAGTTACTCGATATGGGTTGCGAACACTGAAGCTTTCTTT
TRBJ2-2,.,TRBV2,.,CASSTFLLSNTGELFF,TGTGCCAGCAGCACATTTCTGCTCTCGAACACCGGGGAGCTGTTTTTT